This T cell receptor (beta chain) was retrieved from a study of OX40 agonist ivuxolimab in advanced cancers. Overall study findings and caveats: The average count of expanded clones was higher among CD8+ T cells than among CD4+.

Sequencing was performed with immunoSEQ multiplex PCR; in TCRdb, only in-frame clones are kept and a portion is missing. The data show roughly 130,000 clones, just over 90% seen once. The V and J ends lost 4 bases and 3 bases respectively, with 7 bases between them. Germline CDR1 ENHRY, CDR2 SYGVKD. CDR3 size: 13 residues. In regard to this clone: Its antigen is unknown.

The source is an adult with an advanced solid tumor such as melanoma, head and neck, liver or kidney cancer. The material sequenced was CD4+ or CD8+ T cells sorted from blood, taken in a trial of the OX40 agonist ivuxolimab. The gene calls are TRBV10-3 and TRBJ2-1; D might be TRBD2 (5 bases). CDR3 sequence reads: CAISGGVYNEQFF. CDR3 DNA: TGTGCCATCAGTGGGGGAGTCTACAATGAGCAGTTCTTC.